These 30 T cell receptor beta chains came from one sample sequenced in a study of metastatic and nonmetastatic thyroid tumors. Among the patients, none had received any treatment before thyroid surgery. TCRdb re-clonotyped the PCR reads through MiXCR. The data contain around 9,000 clones, about 30% of them singletons. Sequenced: adjacent normal tissue. The receptors shown here come from a female donor with papillary thyroid cancer or a benign thyroid nodule (not recorded which). Some clones in this sample may be carry-over from other donors' samples.

The rearrangement links TRBV4-1 to TRBJ2-5; the D call may be TRBD1 or TRBD2 (6 bases each). V was pared by 0 bases and J by 5 bases, with 16 bases between. The CDR3 spans 16 residues. Germline values: CDR1 MGHRA, CDR2 YSYEKL. The CDR3 reads CASSQDRGVVRETQYF. CDR3 DNA sequence: TGCGCCAGCAGCCAAGATAGGGGGGTAGTGCGGGAGACCCAGTACTTC.

Sample share makes this clone hyperexpanded. This chain connects TRBV6-5 to TRBJ2-7; no definite D call. V was pared by 0 bases and J by 2 bases, with 11 bases between. This CDR3 contains 15 residues. Germline V lookup: CDR1 MNHEY, CDR2 SVGAGI. The CDR3 protein is CASSYSMQETYEQYF. Written as DNA, the CDR3 is TGTGCCAGCAGTTACTCGATGCAGGAGACCTACGAGCAGTACTTC.

J is TRBJ1-1 and V is TRBV19, with D possibly TRBD1 on 5 matching bases. CDR1 LNHDA and CDR2 SQIVND come from the germline V gene (reference sequence). The CDR3 loop spans 14 amino acids. Trimming shortened V by 5 bases and J by 0 bases, and 10 bases separated the two germline ends. CDR3 in DNA: TGTGCCAGTAGTTTGGGACCCATGAACACTGAAGCTTTCTTT. Amino acids: CASSLGPMNTEAFF.

There are many counts of this clone. The chain employs TRBV30 and TRBJ2-7, with unresolved D. The CDR3 is made up of 11 amino acids. The germline V gene has CDR1 GTSNPN and CDR2 SVGIG (reference sequence). Trimming pared 7 bases from V and 3 bases from J, leaving 10 bases between. CDR3: CASLRNYEQYF. CDR3 nucleotide sequence: TGTGCCTCTCTACGAAACTACGAGCAGTACTTC. The complete variable domain, with remaining parts taken from reference TRBV30 and TRBJ2-7, reads SQTIHQWPATLVQPVGSPLSLECTVEGTSNPNLYWYRQAAGRGLQLLFYSVGIGQISSEVPQNLSASRPQDRQFILSSKKLLLSDSGFYLCASLRNYEQYFGPGTRLTVT.

The chain uses TRBV27 and TRBJ2-7; TRBD2 aligns across 13 bases. There are 17 residues in the CDR3. Germline lookup yields CDR1 MNHEY and CDR2 SMNVEV (reference sequence). J lost 2 bases, V lost 5 bases, and 9 bases had no gene match. The DNA for the CDR3 is TGTGCCAGCAGTCGACTAGCGGGAGGTTTGGGCACCTACGAGCAGTACTTC. Amino acids: CASSRLAGGLGTYEQYF.

This clone appeared a single time. V and J are TRBV20-1 and TRBJ1-1; D is possibly TRBD1 (5 bases). Between the trimmed V and J ends, which lost 3 bases and 0 bases, there was a span of 8 bases. Germline lookup yields CDR1 DFQATT and CDR2 SNEGSKA (reference sequence). The CDR3 runs to 13 residues. CDR3 region: CSASQTVNTEAFF. The CDR3 DNA reads as TGCAGTGCTAGCCAGACAGTGAACACTGAAGCTTTCTTT.

Only a few counts were recorded for this clone. This chain links TRBV6-2 or TRBV6-3 with TRBJ2-7, with D maybe TRBD2 (5 bases). Germline CDR1 MNHEY, CDR2 SVGEGT. Trimming left V 6 bases short and J 5 bases short, with 23 bases between. The CDR3 extends over 16 amino acids. CDR3 region: CASSSVRTGKLNEQYF. Written as DNA, the CDR3 is TGTGCCAGCAGCAGCGTCCGCACGGGAAAGTTAAACGAGCAGTACTTC.

This clone has a handful of counts. The rearrangement links TRBV11-3 to TRBJ1-1; D may be TRBD1 (5 bases). This CDR3 spans 14 amino acids. Trimming shortened V by 1 base and J by 2 bases, and 8 bases separated the two germline ends. Looked up from germline, CDR1 is SGHNT and CDR2 is YENEEA. In nucleotides, the CDR3 is TGTGCCAGCAGCTTAGGGGGGATTAACACTGAAGCTTTCTTT. Translation gives CASSLGGINTEAFF. Full variable domain (rest looked up from reference TRBV11-3 and TRBJ1-1): EAGVVQSPRYKIIEKKQPVAFWCNPISGHNTLYWYLQNLGQGPELLIRYENEEAVDDSQLPKDRFSAERLKGVDSTLKIQPAELGDSAVYLCASSLGGINTEAFFGQGTRLTVV.

This clone has more than one count but fewer than ten. The rearrangement links TRBV6-1 to TRBJ2-7; 9 bases match TRBD2. The V gene end was trimmed by 0 bases and the J gene end by 0 bases; junction bases not matched to a gene: 0. The CDR3 loop spans 15 amino acids. CDR1 MNHNS and CDR2 SASEGT come from the germline V gene. CDR3 protein: CASSEASGSSYEQYF. The CDR3 nucleotides are TGTGCCAGCAGTGAAGCTAGCGGGAGCTCCTACGAGCAGTACTTC.

The chain is built from TRBV11-2 and TRBJ1-2; 7 bases fit TRBD1. This CDR3 region has 15 residues. The V segment lost 3 bases and the J segment 4 bases; nucleotides outside the gene matches: 8. The germline V gene has CDR1 SGHAT and CDR2 FQNNGV. CDR3 loop: CASSLNNRGGYGYTF. In nucleotides, the CDR3 is TGTGCCAGCAGCTTGAATAACAGGGGTGGCTATGGCTACACCTTC.

By share, this clone counts as medium-sized. This chain connects TRBV11-3 to TRBJ1-6; D remains unclear. In germline, CDR1 is SGHNT, CDR2 YENEEA. The CDR3 runs to 13 residues. V was shortened by 3 bases and J by 7 bases, with 7 bases between the two germline ends. For the CDR3, the DNA is TGTGCCAGCAGCTTGCATAGAAATTCACCCCTCCACTTT. Protein: CASSLHRNSPLHF.

The CDR3 here is CSARDNTGATGYGYTF. In nucleotides, the CDR3 is TGCAGTGCTAGAGATAATACAGGGGCCACAGGCTATGGCTACACCTTC. V and J are TRBV20-1 and TRBJ1-2, with 7 positions matching TRBD1. The CDR3 spans 16 residues. Germline loops: CDR1 DFQATT, CDR2 SNEGSKA (reference sequence). Trimming at V came to 0 bases and at J to 4 bases, leaving 11 bases not matched to a gene.

DNA of the CDR3: TGTGCCAGCAGGGTGTTATCCGGTCATTTCGGCGAGCAGTACTTC. Protein product: CASRVLSGHFGEQYF. The chain recombines TRBV5-4 with TRBJ2-7, with D unresolved. The ends were cut back, 5 bases at V and 6 bases at J, with 21 bases in the middle. The CDR3 contains 15 residues. CDR1 SGHNT and CDR2 YYREEE come from the germline V gene (reference sequence). The variable domain in full, with the rest retrieved from reference TRBV5-4 and TRBJ2-7, is ETGVTQSPTHLIKTRGQQVTLRCSSQSGHNTVSWYQQALGQGPQFIFQYYREEENGRGNFPPRFSGLQFPNYSSELNVNALELDDSALYLCASRVLSGHFGEQYFGPGTRLTVT.

This clone showed up many times. The chain combines TRBV4-1 with TRBJ2-5, with TRBD2 identical over 16 bases. V lost 3 bases to trimming and J lost 3 bases; unmatched junction nucleotides: 10. This CDR3 comprises 19 residues. Germline V gene lookup returns CDR1 MGHRA and CDR2 YSYEKL. The CDR3 protein is CASSHPGLAGGPGKETQYF. CDR3 DNA sequence: TGCGCCAGCAGCCATCCGGGACTAGCGGGAGGGCCCGGGAAAGAGACCCAGTACTTC.

Turning to this clone: The germline gene is not matched at one end of the junction; a read error may be the cause. CDR3 nucleotide sequence: TGTGCCCACATGGCGGCTGGTGCCAACGTCCTGACTTTC. Its protein product is CAHMAAGANVLTF. The V call is TRBV28, the J call TRBJ2-6; D remains unclear. Looked up from germline, CDR1 is MDHEN and CDR2 is SYDVKM. The CDR3 totals 13 residues.

The rearrangement uses TRBV20-1 and TRBJ1-6; perhaps TRBD1 as D (5 bases). CDR3 length equals 13 residues. CDR1 and CDR2 (germline): DFQATT, SNEGSKA (reference sequence). The V end was cut by 3 bases, the J end by 5 bases, with 8 bases between. CDR3 sequence (DNA): TGCAGTGCTAGGGGGGAAAATAATTCACCCCTCCACTTT. This sequence encodes CSARGENNSPLHF.

V gene TRBV2 combines with J gene TRBJ2-7, with 7 bases identical to TRBD1. Germline loops: CDR1 SNHLY, CDR2 FYNNEI. The CDR3 runs 14 residues. V shed 8 bases and J 1 base; nucleotides not matched to a gene: 8. CDR3 DNA: TGTGCCAGCTACTCGGGACAGACATCCTACGAGCAGTACTTC. Translated, it gives CASYSGQTSYEQYF.

This rearrangement joins TRBV11-3 to TRBJ1-6, with 11 bases lining up with TRBD1. V lost 1 base to trimming and J lost 12 bases; unmatched junction nucleotides: 2. CDR3 size: 14 residues. Germline V gives CDR1 SGHNT, CDR2 YENEEA. DNA of the CDR3: TGTGCCAGCAGCTTAGGGGACAGGGGGGAACCCCTCCACTTT. Amino acids: CASSLGDRGEPLHF. Looking up the rest from reference TRBV11-3 and TRBJ1-6 gives the full variable domain: EAGVVQSPRYKIIEKKQPVAFWCNPISGHNTLYWYLQNLGQGPELLIRYENEEAVDDSQLPKDRFSAERLKGVDSTLKIQPAELGDSAVYLCASSLGDRGEPLHFGNGTRLTVT.

The count of this clone is one. The chain carries TRBV20-1 and TRBJ2-1, with TRBD2 matching over 8 bases. Germline V gene lookup returns CDR1 DFQATT and CDR2 SNEGSKA (reference sequence). V was clipped by 0 bases and J by 4 bases; unmatched bases: 8. The CDR3 extends over 16 amino acids. The CDR3 DNA reads TGCAGTGCTAGAGATTTTTCGGGGGGGCTTTACAATGAGCAGTTCTTC. Protein product: CSARDFSGGLYNEQFF.

The chain carries TRBV6-2 or TRBV6-3 and TRBJ2-2, with 10 bases lining up with TRBD2. The CDR3 runs 17 residues. Per germline, CDR1 MNHEY and CDR2 SVGEGT. J was trimmed by 1 base and V by 7 bases; bases with no gene match: 9. The chain's CDR3 is CASIRPGLALNTGELFF. DNA for the CDR3: TGTGCCAGCATTAGACCGGGACTAGCGCTGAACACCGGGGAGCTGTTTTTT.

This chain joins TRBV11-2 and TRBJ1-2; a weak D match, TRBD1 (5 bases). The ends were cut back, 3 bases at V and 2 bases at J, with 13 bases in the middle. CDR3 length equals 15 residues. CDR1 is SGHAT, CDR2 FQNNGV, per germline. DNA for the CDR3: TGTGCCAGCAGCTTGGGGGGGTCGGCAAACTATGGCTACACCTTC. Residues: CASSLGGSANYGYTF. Complete variable domain (other parts from reference TRBV11-2 and TRBJ1-2): EAGVAQSPRYKIIEKRQSVAFWCNPISGHATLYWYQQILGQGPKLLIQFQNNGVVDDSQLPKDRFSAERLKGVDSTLKIQPAKLEDSAVYLCASSLGGSANYGYTFGSGTRLTVV.

This clone is a singleton in its sample. The chain couples TRBV4-1 to TRBJ1-2; 12 bases align to TRBD1. V gave up 1 base and J gave up 4 bases; unmatched junction bases: 13. The CDR3 sequence is 19 residues long. Germline V lookup: CDR1 MGHRA, CDR2 YSYEKL. CDR3 amino acids: CASSQVKGTGGSIGYGYTF. The CDR3 nucleotides are TGCGCCAGCAGCCAAGTTAAAGGGACAGGGGGCTCTATCGGCTATGGCTACACCTTC.

This clone came up a few times. The chain links TRBV12-3 or TRBV12-4 to TRBJ2-7, with D tentatively TRBD2 (6 bases). Trimming stripped 6 bases from V and 9 bases from J, with 18 bases between. There are 13 residues in the CDR3. CDR3 DNA: TGTGCCAGCAGCTCCGAGGGAGGATTGGGGCAGTACTTC. Encoded protein: CASSSEGGLGQYF.

This clone was found a few times. Its ends do not fully match the called genes, so a read error is possible. This chain uses TRBV15 with TRBJ2-3, with a possible D match to TRBD1 (6 bases). The CDR3 consists of 16 residues. The V gene's germline CDR1 is LNHNV and CDR2 YYDKDF (reference sequence). DNA for the CDR3: TGTGCCACCGGACGGTTGGGGGCGTCTAGCACAGATAAGCAGTATTTT. This gives the protein CATGRLGASSTDKQYF.

The chain couples TRBV20-1 to TRBJ1-2; TRBD1 matches at 8 bases. The J segment lost 7 bases and the V segment lost 4 bases, leaving 14 bases of the junction unmatched. The CDR3 is 15 residues long. Germline CDR1 DFQATT, CDR2 SNEGSKA (reference sequence). CDR3 loop: CSATPDRGAMGGYTF. CDR3 in DNA: TGCAGTGCTACTCCCGACAGGGGTGCTATGGGTGGCTACACCTTC.

Only a few counts were recorded for this clone. The J gene is TRBJ2-2, the V gene TRBV6-1; 7 positions agree with TRBD1. This CDR3 has 14 residues. CDR1 is MNHNS and CDR2 is SASEGT in the germline V gene. With V trimmed by 8 bases and J by 0 bases, 3 bases remained unmatched. CDR3 DNA sequence: TGTGCCAGCTTGGACAGGACGAACACCGGGGAGCTGTTTTTT. Amino acid sequence: CASLDRTNTGELFF.

Concerning this clone itself: A much larger clone sits a single nucleotide away, making a read error possible. V and J are TRBV5-4 and TRBJ2-1; unclear D gene. The CDR3 is 13 amino acids. Germline V gives CDR1 SGHNT, CDR2 YYREEE (reference sequence). CDR3 sequence: CASSLVPSYEQSF. In DNA form, the CDR3 reads TGTGCCAGCAGCTTGGTGCCATCATATGAGCAGTCCTTC.

This clone turned up a few times. The gene calls are TRBV6-2 or TRBV6-3 and TRBJ2-3; TRBD2 aligns across 8 bases. The germline gives CDR1 MNHEY, CDR2 SVGEGT. V trimming: 5 bases; J trimming: 0 bases; junction bases outside the gene matches: 13. This CDR3 is 18 amino acids long. The CDR3 here is CASSRSKVPGGSTDTQYF. The CDR3 DNA reads as TGTGCCAGCAGTCGGTCAAAGGTGCCGGGAGGGAGCACAGATACGCAGTATTTT.

About this clone: No conserved phenylalanine or tryptophan is present at the end of the CDR3, so a read error is the likely explanation. The DNA is omitted, as the CDR3 cannot be located on it reliably, and the CDR3 follows TCRdb's listing. The chain joins TRBV6-1 to TRBJ2-7; the listed D gene, TRBD1, was not tested against the DNA. The CDR3 spans 12 amino acids, including both terminal residues. Per the germline V gene, CDR1 is MNHNS and CDR2 is SASEGT. The CDR3 sequence: CASTGTGSEQNC.

The rearrangement uses TRBV6-1 and TRBJ2-7; D call uncertain. V lost 4 bases, J lost 8 bases, and 15 bases lay in between. Germline V gene data show CDR1 as MNHNS and CDR2 as SASEGT. CDR3 length: 13 residues. CDR3 nucleotides: TGTGCCAGCAGTGGAACCCGGTTGGAGAAGCAGTACTTC. The encoded protein is CASSGTRLEKQYF.